The next 19 T cell receptor beta chains were all read from a single sample in a study of post-analysis software for immune sequencing data. Overall study findings and caveats: The five TRBV segments detected at higher frequency in patients than in controls included TRBV5-6, TRBV5-1 and TRBV20-1.

The authors incorporated unique molecular identifiers into the TCR beta cDNA libraries. TCRdb fed the PCR reads into MiXCR, producing one record per CDR3 protein. Counted here are about 260,000 distinct CDR3 sequences, 35% to 45% occurring once; the ten biggest clones make up around 4.8%. For these receptors, no antigen is known. The specimen sequenced was blood. The receptors were gathered from a girl aged 10-17 years with multiple sclerosis.

As regards this clonotype: One base away lies a much larger clone, so this may be a sequencing read error. DNA of the CDR3: TGCGCCAGCAGCCAAGACCAAGGCCACGAGCAGTTCTTC. This codes for CASSQDQGHEQFF. The rearrangement links TRBV4-1 to TRBJ2-1; D is unclear. Germline V gene sequence: CDR1 MGHRA, CDR2 YSYEKL. The CDR3 is made up of 13 amino acids. Trimming left V 0 bases short and J 10 bases short, with 10 bases between.

Comment on this clonotype: Since a much larger clone is just one base distant, this may be a read error. The chain has TRBV6-1 and TRBJ2-3; 11 bases align to TRBD2. V lost 5 bases and J lost 2; bases outside the gene matches: 3. The CDR3 length is 15 residues. Per germline, CDR1 MNHNS and CDR2 SASEGT. CDR3 protein: CASSTSGGNTDTQYF. In DNA form, the CDR3 reads TGTGCCAGCAGTACTAGCGGGGGAAACACAGATACGCAGTATTTT.

This clonotype was seen repeatedly, ten times or more. V usage is TRBV7-9 and J usage is TRBJ2-5; TRBD2 aligns across 11 bases. J lost 0 bases, V lost 4 bases, and 4 bases had no gene match. CDR1 SEHNR and CDR2 FQNEAQ come from the germline V gene (reference sequence). This CDR3 spans 16 amino acids. This CDR3 is CASSSILAGDQETQYF. In nucleotides, the CDR3 is TGTGCCAGCAGCTCGATACTAGCGGGAGACCAAGAGACCCAGTACTTC. Supplemented by reference TRBV7-9 and TRBJ2-5, the full variable domain reads DTGVSQNPRHKITKRGQNVTFRCDPISEHNRLYWYRQTLGQGPEFLTYFQNEAQLEKSRLLSDRFSAERPKGSFSTLEIQRTEQGDSAMYLCASSSILAGDQETQYFGPGTRLLVL.

This clonotype was seen only a few times. The chain joins TRBV6-5 to TRBJ2-7; TRBD1 aligns across 11 bases. The germline CDR1 and CDR2 sequences are MNHEY and SVGAGI. The CDR3 contains 15 residues. V dropped 7 bases and J dropped 7; count of bases not matched to a gene: 12. DNA for the CDR3: TGTGCCAGCACCTCACCGGGACAGGGGGACCATGAGCAGTACTTC. Residues: CASTSPGQGDHEQYF.

This clonotype was detected many times. CDR3 sequence: CASSPPTGQGYGYTF. The CDR3 nucleotides read TGTGCCAGCAGTCCACCAACGGGACAGGGCTATGGCTACACCTTC. The genes are TRBV27 and TRBJ1-2, with 9 bases identical to TRBD1. Germline assignment: CDR1 MNHEY and CDR2 SMNVEV (reference sequence). With V trimmed by 5 bases and J by 4 bases, 8 bases remained unmatched. The CDR3 runs 15 residues.

Note on this clonotype: With a much larger clone just one base away, this may be a read error. The chain couples TRBV2 to TRBJ2-1; 7 bases map to TRBD1. Germline values: CDR1 SNHLY, CDR2 FYNNEI. The CDR3 runs 13 residues. In DNA, the CDR3 is TGTGTCAGCCGACAGGGTGCTTACAATGAGCAGTTCTTC. Translating it yields CVSRQGAYNEQFF. Full variable domain (missing parts from reference TRBV2 and TRBJ2-1): EPEVTQTPSHQVTQMGQEVILRCVPISNHLYFYWYRQILGQKVEFLVSFYNNEISEKSEIFDDQFSVERPDGSNFTLKIRSTKLEDSAMYFCVSRQGAYNEQFFGPGTRLTVL.

As to this clonotype: One base away lies a much larger clone, so this may be a sequencing read error. The CDR3 loop reads CASNSGRDNQPQHF. DNA for the CDR3: TGTGCCAGCAATTCAGGGAGAGACAATCAGCCCCAGCATTTT. The genes are TRBV12-3 or TRBV12-4 and TRBJ1-5; D possibly corresponds to TRBD1 (5 bases). Between the trimmed V and J ends, which lost 7 bases and 3 bases, there was a span of 13 bases. The length of the CDR3 is 14 residues.

This clonotype has at least ten counts. The V call is TRBV4-1, the J call TRBJ1-2, with 8 positions matching TRBD1. The CDR3 covers 14 residues. Germline V CDR1 and CDR2: MGHRA, YSYEKL. The J segment lost 2 bases and the V segment lost 1 base, leaving 0 bases of the junction unmatched. Here the CDR3 reads CASSQGTGNYGYTF. In DNA, the CDR3 is TGCGCCAGCAGCCAAGGGACAGGGAACTATGGCTACACCTTC.

This clonotype came up a few times. The V call is TRBV7-9, the J call TRBJ2-3; 9 positions match TRBD2. Trimming at V came to 7 bases and at J to 6 bases, leaving 11 bases not matched to a gene. The CDR3 totals 15 residues. Per the germline V gene, CDR1 is SEHNR and CDR2 is FQNEAQ (reference sequence). Here the CDR3 reads CASNLLAGGLDTQYF. DNA for the CDR3: TGTGCCAGCAACCTCCTCGCGGGGGGGCTTGATACGCAGTATTTT.

This clonotype was seen at least ten times. V and J are TRBV15 and TRBJ1-4, with D unclear. The length of the CDR3 is 15 residues. Germline V CDR1 and CDR2: LNHNV, YYDKDF (reference sequence). The V end lost 0 bases, the J end lost 3 bases, and 8 bases lay between the germline ends. CDR3 residues: CATSRDKGSNEKLFF. The CDR3 DNA reads as TGTGCCACCAGCAGAGATAAGGGTTCTAATGAAAAACTGTTTTTT. Full variable domain (remainder filled in from reference TRBV15 and TRBJ1-4): DAMVIQNPRYQVTQFGKPVTLSCSQTLNHNVMYWYQQKSSQAPKLLFHYYDKDFNNEADTPDNFQSRRPNTSFCFLDIRSPGLGDTAMYLCATSRDKGSNEKLFFGSGTQLSVL.

The chain employs TRBV29-1 and TRBJ1-1, with D unresolved. Between the trimmed V and J ends, which lost 5 bases and 0 bases, there was a span of 13 bases. CDR3 length equals 14 residues. Looked up from germline, CDR1 is SQVTM and CDR2 is ANQGSEA. The CDR3: CSVIGGQMNTEAFF. CDR3 nucleotides: TGCAGCGTTATAGGCGGCCAGATGAACACTGAAGCTTTCTTT.

This clonotype was seen at least ten times. The chain joins TRBV29-1 to TRBJ1-2; 9 bases line up with TRBD1. Germline V gene data show CDR1 as SQVTM and CDR2 as ANQGSEA. V trimming: 4 bases; J trimming: 6 bases; junction bases outside the gene matches: 6. There are 13 residues in the CDR3. The CDR3 coding sequence is TGCAGCGTTGCCACAGGGGGCTTCGATGGCTACACCTTC. Amino acid sequence: CSVATGGFDGYTF.

This chain connects TRBV5-1 to TRBJ2-7; D perhaps matches TRBD2 (5 bases). CDR1 and CDR2 from the germline V gene are SGHRS and YFSETQ. Trimming pared 0 bases from V and 7 bases from J, leaving 11 bases between. The CDR3 has 13 residues. The CDR3 DNA reads as TGCGCCAGCAGCTTGGATCCGGGAAGGGAGCAGTACTTC. It specifies CASSLDPGREQYF.

This clonotype was counted between two and nine times. A much larger clone lies one base from this, so it may be a read error. This chain uses TRBV29-1 with TRBJ1-1; D not resolved. The CDR3 has 13 residues. The V end was cut by 7 bases, the J end by 6 bases, with 18 bases between. CDR1 SQVTM and CDR2 ANQGSEA come from the germline V gene. This chain's CDR3 is CSARYQRYAEAFF. In DNA form, the CDR3 reads TGCAGCGCTAGATACCAACGGTACGCTGAAGCTTTCTTT. Looking up the rest from reference TRBV29-1 and TRBJ1-1 gives the full variable domain: SAVISQKPSRDICQRGTSLTIQCQVDSQVTMMFWYRQQPGQSLTLIATANQGSEATYESGFVIDKFPISRPNLTFSTLTVSNMSPEDSSIYLCSARYQRYAEAFFGQGTRLTVV.

The V call is TRBV14, the J call TRBJ1-6; no firm D call. This CDR3 contains 15 residues. The germline V and J ends were trimmed by 4 bases and 5 bases, with 12 bases remaining between them. The germline CDR1 and CDR2 sequences are SGHDN and FVKESK. Written as DNA, the CDR3 is TGTGCCAGCAGCCGCCTGCGACATGATAATTCACCCCTCCACTTT. This sequence encodes CASSRLRHDNSPLHF.

This clonotype was seen many times. V usage is TRBV7-9 and J usage is TRBJ2-3; the D is unclear. CDR1 and CDR2 from the germline V gene are SEHNR and FQNEAQ (reference sequence). Trimming pared 5 bases from V and 0 bases from J, leaving 9 bases between. The CDR3 length is 14 residues. The CDR3 nucleotides are TGTGCCAGCAGCGTGGCACCTAGCACAGATACGCAGTATTTT. Translation: CASSVAPSTDTQYF.

CDR3 bases: TGTGCCAGCAGAACTACAGGGACTGGAAACACCATATATTTT. It codes for CASRTTGTGNTIYF. V usage is TRBV6-1 and J usage is TRBJ1-3, with D perhaps matching TRBD1 (6 bases). Germline lookup yields CDR1 MNHNS and CDR2 SASEGT. V shed 6 bases and J shed 2 bases, with 11 bases lying between them. This CDR3 has 14 amino acids.

This clonotype was detected only a few times. The V and J genes are TRBV20-1 and TRBJ1-5, with TRBD1 as a possible D gene (5 bases). Germline V gives CDR1 DFQATT, CDR2 SNEGSKA (reference sequence). V shed 5 bases and J shed 4 bases, with 15 bases lying between them. The CDR3 sequence is 14 residues long. The CDR3 DNA reads as TGCAGTGCTCGGAGGGCAGGGTCGAATCAGCCCCAGCATTTT. Protein sequence: CSARRAGSNQPQHF.

Only a few counts were recorded for this clonotype. The chain employs TRBV15 and TRBJ1-2; possibly TRBD1 for D (5 bases). This CDR3 spans 15 amino acids. Between the trimmed V and J ends, which lost 4 bases and 8 bases, there was a span of 20 bases. Germline CDR1 reads LNHNV; CDR2 reads YYDKDF (reference sequence). CDR3 sequence reads: CATSISGWQGEGYTF. Here the CDR3 DNA reads TGTGCCACCAGCATATCGGGATGGCAGGGAGAAGGCTACACCTTC.